The rows below give T cell receptor beta chains drawn from one sample of a study of Graves' ophthalmopathy and Graves' hyperthyroidism. TCRdb called the multiplex PCR reads again in MiXCR, with one record for every CDR3 protein. Of around 590,000 distinct CDR3 sequences in the sample, approximately 35% were seen once. Sequenced input: peripheral blood or thyroid tissue (not recorded which). Source of these receptors: an adult man with Graves' hyperthyroidism. The CDR3 runs from the conserved cysteine through the conserved F or W. The D gene is left open where the match is weak. Not every row has a clone size; where given, it reads once, few, many or a size class.

V gene	D gene	J gene	clone size	CDR3 protein	CDR3 DNA
TRBV10-3	NA	TRBJ1-5	NA	CAISEGLNQPQHF	TGTGCCATCAGTGAGGGACTTAATCAGCCCCAGCATTTT
TRBV29-1	NA	TRBJ1-2	once	CSALVRGNGYGYTF	TGCAGCGCTTTGGTTAGGGGTAACGGCTATGGCTACACCTTC
TRBV10-3	NA	TRBJ2-3	NA	CAISEAGRTDTQYF	TGTGCCATCAGTGAGGCGGGACGCACAGATACGCAGTATTTT
TRBV24-1	NA	TRBJ2-1	few	CATQQSSYNEQFF	TGTGCCACACAGCAAAGCTCCTACAATGAGCAGTTCTTC
TRBV5-1	NA	TRBJ1-1	many	CASSAGGWRNTEAFF	TGCGCCAGCAGCGCCGGTGGTTGGAGGAACACTGAAGCTTTCTTT
TRBV7-9	TRBD2	TRBJ2-5	NA	CASSTAGGETQYF	TGTGCCAGCAGCACGGCGGGGGGCGAGACCCAGTACTTC
TRBV2	TRBD1	TRBJ2-3	NA	CASSSGTGGAGQYF	TGTGCCAGCAGTTCCGGGACAGGGGGCGCCGGGCAGTATTTT
TRBV7-9	TRBD1	TRBJ2-2	few	CASSSSGQSTGELFF	TGTGCCAGCAGCTCGTCGGGACAGTCAACCGGGGAGCTGTTTTTT
TRBV7-9	NA	TRBJ2-5	NA	CASTCVEETQYF	TGTGCCAGCACCTGCGTGGAAGAGACCCAGTACTTC
TRBV15	NA	TRBJ2-4	few	CATSRAVNIQYF	TGTGCCACCAGCAGAGCGGTAAACATTCAGTACTTC
TRBV7-8	TRBD1	TRBJ1-4	NA	CASSLVGTGGADEKLFF	TGTGCCAGCAGCTTGGTGGGGACAGGGGGTGCCGATGAAAAACTGTTTTTT
TRBV20-1	NA	TRBJ1-1	many	CSARDRPGRFYTEAFF	TGCAGTGCTAGAGATCGCCCTGGGAGATTCTACACTGAAGCTTTCTTT
TRBV7-9	NA	TRBJ1-1	many	CASSLGSFEAFF	TGTGCCAGCAGCTTAGGGAGTTTTGAAGCTTTCTTT
TRBV12-5	NA	TRBJ1-1	NA	CASGLGNTEAFF	TGTGCTAGTGGTTTGGGTAACACTGAAGCTTTCTTT
TRBV29-1	TRBD1	TRBJ2-5	NA	CSLTGGGGTQYF	TGCAGCTTGACAGGGGGAGGAGGGACCCAGTACTTC
TRBV29-1	NA	TRBJ1-4	many	CSVVGRNEKLFF	TGCAGCGTTGTAGGCAGAAATGAAAAACTGTTTTTT
TRBV7-9	TRBD1	TRBJ1-6	many	CASSDLQGGGSPLHF	TGTGCCAGCAGCGACCTCCAGGGGGGTGGTTCACCCCTCCACTTT
TRBV7-3	TRBD1	TRBJ2-1	once	CASGTAYNEQFF	TGTGCCAGCGGGACAGCCTACAATGAGCAGTTCTTC
TRBV3-1	NA	TRBJ1-2	many	CASSQGTANYGYTF	TGTGCCAGCAGCCAAGGAACAGCTAACTATGGCTACACCTTC
TRBV5-8	NA	TRBJ1-1	many	CASSRRGGETEAFF	TGTGCCAGCAGTCGGAGGGGGGGTGAGACTGAAGCTTTCTTT
TRBV6-6	NA	TRBJ2-5	NA	CASASVAQYF	TGTGCCAGCGCTTCCGTGGCCCAGTACTTC
TRBV7-9	NA	TRBJ2-7	many	CASSLGDRWEQYF	TGTGCCAGCAGCTTAGGAGACAGATGGGAGCAGTACTTC
TRBV14	TRBD1	TRBJ1-1	many	CASSQVDWAGGGSNTEAFF	TGTGCCAGCAGCCAAGTGGACTGGGCAGGGGGCGGATCGAACACTGAAGCTTTCTTT
TRBV7-3	TRBD1	TRBJ1-2	many	CASSLNPGGAGGYTF	TGTGCCAGCAGCTTAAACCCAGGGGGTGCAGGTGGCTACACCTTC
TRBV10-3	NA	TRBJ2-2	few	CASSILSGELFF	TGTGCCAGCAGCATCCTCTCCGGGGAGCTGTTTTTT
TRBV27	TRBD2	TRBJ2-7	few	CASNDGQGLQLAGLTQYF	TGTGCCAGCAACGATGGACAGGGATTACAACTAGCGGGACTAACGCAGTACTTC
TRBV7-2	NA	TRBJ1-5	NA	CASSLFSNQPQHF	TGTGCCAGCAGTTTATTCAGCAATCAGCCCCAGCATTTT
TRBV10-2	TRBD2	TRBJ2-2	few	CASRGTSGRTGELFF	TGCGCCAGCAGGGGGACTAGCGGGAGGACCGGGGAGCTGTTTTTT
TRBV3-1	NA	TRBJ1-2	few	CASSQIGEGPHYGYTF	TGTGCCAGCAGCCAAATAGGGGAGGGACCTCACTATGGCTACACCTTC
TRBV6-5	TRBD1	TRBJ1-1	NA	CASSYSSGGTEAFF	TGTGCCAGCAGTTACTCATCAGGGGGTACTGAAGCTTTCTTT
TRBV5-1	NA	TRBJ2-7	NA	CASSYGLSNEQYF	TGCGCCAGCAGCTACGGACTTTCCAATGAGCAGTACTTC
TRBV15	NA	TRBJ1-1	many	CATSRDGGGGGFGTEAFF	TGTGCCACCAGCAGAGATGGCGGCGGGGGAGGGTTCGGCACTGAAGCTTTCTTT
TRBV2	TRBD1	TRBJ1-3	NA	CASSEDRGFGYTIYF	TGTGCCAGCAGTGAGGACAGGGGGTTTGGCTACACCATATATTTT
TRBV20-1	TRBD2	TRBJ2-7	many	CSAMTSGMGNEQYF	TGCAGTGCTATGACTAGCGGGATGGGTAACGAGCAGTACTTC
TRBV7-8	NA	TRBJ2-5	many	CASSLGWDQYF	TGTGCCAGCAGCTTAGGCTGGGACCAGTACTTC
TRBV24-1	NA	TRBJ2-7	NA	CATSEPDSYYEQYF	TGTGCCACCAGTGAACCGGACAGCTACTACGAGCAGTACTTC
TRBV7-2	TRBD1	TRBJ2-5	many	CASSTGGRGQETQYF	TGTGCCAGCAGCACAGGGGGCAGGGGTCAAGAGACCCAGTACTTC
TRBV12-3/TRBV12-4	TRBD1	TRBJ2-7	many	CASSYRGYEQYF	TGTGCCAGCAGTTACAGGGGCTACGAGCAGTACTTC